The entry below gives a single TCR beta chain sequence along with its context. CDR3 length equals 12 residues. From germline, CDR1 is WNHNN and CDR2 SYGVQD (reference sequence). The J segment lost 7 bases and the V segment lost 3 bases, leaving 3 bases of the junction unmatched. These data originate in a study of blood T cell repertoires in COVID-19. Whole-study context: There were acute and convalescent COVID-19 samples, and they came from the United States, Italy and Spain.

Authors' methods: Amplification of reference gene primers provided the estimated nucleated cell counts. The assay was immunoSEQ multiplex PCR, and TCRdb's table has in-frame clones only and misses some. V and J calls and clone size come straight from that table; D and trimming were deduced from the DNA. The repertoire holds some 80,000 clones, with less than 85% as singletons. The sequence derives from a woman of 80 years or more with active or convalescent COVID-19. This sequence joins TRBV10-1 and TRBJ2-7; 7 positions match TRBD2. The sample comprised peripheral blood. This chain's CDR3 is CASSDRSGEQYF. CDR3 sequence (DNA): TGCGCCAGCAGTGACCGTAGCGGGGAGCAGTACTTC.